A selection of T cell receptor beta chains follows, all from one sample in a study of CD8 T cells in ankylosing spondylitis. TCRdb reanalysed the 5' RACE reads using MiXCR and keeps one entry per CDR3 protein. Altogether roughly 100,000 distinct CDR3 sequences are present, about 7.7% being singletons, with the ten largest covering 9.5% to 10%. Sequenced material: blood, either unsorted or a sorted T cell fraction (not recorded which). These receptors were taken from a male donor with ankylosing spondylitis or in good health (not recorded which). The CDR3 runs from the conserved cysteine through the conserved F or W. A D gene is named only where the DNA matches it firmly.

TRBJ2-3 | TRBD1 | TRBV11-3 | CASSARTGSGTDTQYF
TRBJ2-1 | NA | TRBV11-2 | CASSLTGDSYNEQFF
TRBJ2-7 | NA | TRBV16 | CASGFPEQYF
TRBJ2-3 | TRBD1 | TRBV5-6 | CASSFGQGKYF
TRBJ2-1 | NA | TRBV20-1 | CSARRDNEQFF
TRBJ2-7 | NA | TRBV7-2 | CASSPDPPYEQYF
TRBJ1-2 | NA | TRBV7-2 | CASSLKRVEVGYGYTF
TRBJ1-5 | TRBD1 | TRBV6-2/TRBV6-3 | CASKGQGVQPQHF
TRBJ1-6 | NA | TRBV5-1 | CASSLTLGSPLHF
TRBJ2-1 | TRBD2 | TRBV11-2 | CASRLAGGYNEQFF
TRBJ2-1 | NA | TRBV5-1 | CASSFSYNEQFF
TRBJ1-6 | NA | TRBV18 | CASSQVGRDNSPLHF
TRBJ2-5 | TRBD2 | TRBV10-3 | CAISESSSGRAAETQYF
TRBJ2-2 | NA | TRBV23-1 | CAQGGGGELFF
TRBJ2-1 | NA | TRBV24-1 | CATSDFKGSDEQFF
TRBJ2-1 | NA | TRBV7-8 | CASSLSTTARVEQFF
TRBJ1-4 | TRBD1 | TRBV7-9 | CASSPDRVNEKLFF